This is a list of T cell receptor beta chains from one sample in a study of T cells in Graves' hyperthyroidism and ophthalmopathy. TCRdb reanalysed the multiplex PCR reads using MiXCR and keeps one entry per CDR3 protein. This table has 250,000 to 300,000 distinct CDR3 sequences, roughly 15% appearing once. Specimen: blood. These receptors were obtained from a woman aged 40 to 50 with Graves' hyperthyroidism. Each CDR3 is given with its conserved first and last residue. The order of the fields is V gene, J gene, D gene, clone size, CDR3 DNA, CDR3 protein. D genes are given only for firm matches. Size tells how often a clone was seen (once, few, many) or the class of an expanded clone, and some rows leave it out.

TRBV19,TRBJ2-1,.,.,TGTGCCAGTAGTATAGTACTACGACCGGACAATGAGCAGTTCTTC,CASSIVLRPDNEQFF
TRBV7-9,TRBJ2-3,TRBD2,many,TGTGCCAGCAGCCCGCCCGGGACTACCCAGCAGTATTTT,CASSPPGTTQQYF
TRBV6-1,TRBJ2-7,.,many,TGTGCCAGCAGTGAAAGACCGGGACTTTCCTACGAGCAGTACTTC,CASSERPGLSYEQYF
TRBV20-1,TRBJ1-4,.,many,TGCAGTGCTAGACCCTCTTACAGGGCTTATAATGAAAAACTGTTTTTT,CSARPSYRAYNEKLFF
TRBV27,TRBJ2-7,.,few,TGTGCCAGCAGTCCCCGAGGCGACGGTTACGAGCAGTACTTC,CASSPRGDGYEQYF
TRBV12-3/TRBV12-4,TRBJ1-5,TRBD1,many,TGTGCCAGCAGCTCCGGACAGGGGAGCCAGCCCCAGCATTTT,CASSSGQGSQPQHF
TRBV10-3,TRBJ2-7,.,.,TGTGCCATCAGTGAGTCCACGAGGCCCGAGCAGTACTTC,CAISESTRPEQYF
TRBV6-5,TRBJ1-6,.,many,TGTGCCAGCAGTTACGGGACCGGCTTCGGTTCACCCCTCCACTTT,CASSYGTGFGSPLHF
TRBV19,TRBJ1-5,.,many,TGTGCCAGCACCACGGGGGAATCCTTTAATCAGCCCCAGCATTTT,CASTTGESFNQPQHF
TRBV24-1,TRBJ1-5,.,.,TGTGCCACCAGGGATACAGGTCCCGGTCAGCCCCAGCATTTT,CATRDTGPGQPQHF
TRBV10-3,TRBJ2-7,.,many,TGTGCCATCAGTGATGGGAACTACGAGCAGTACTTC,CAISDGNYEQYF
TRBV2,TRBJ2-7,.,many,TGTGCCAGCAGTGTGGCACCTTCTTACGAGCAGTACTTC,CASSVAPSYEQYF
TRBV14,TRBJ2-7,.,few,TGTGCCAGCAGCCCTCTGAGTTTCAGCGGGCAAAACTACGAGCAGTACTTC,CASSPLSFSGQNYEQYF
TRBV20-1,TRBJ1-5,.,many,TGCAGTGCTAGAGAGGGGGGACAGCCCCAGCATTTT,CSAREGGQPQHF
TRBV6-1,TRBJ1-4,.,few,TGTGCCAGCAGTGAAGTGGGGGAGCACCCGGAAAAACTGTTTTTT,CASSEVGEHPEKLFF
TRBV5-5,TRBJ1-1,.,.,TGTGCCAGCAGCGAAGGGGGGTCTGGAAACACTGAAGCTTTCTTT,CASSEGGSGNTEAFF